This entry features one TCR beta chain sequence. Its antigen remains unknown. This sample was taken from a study of cytomegalovirus exposure and HLA in healthy donors. General study points: Across all donors, roughly uniform sequencing depth was an assumption of the presence/absence analyses.

The V end was cut by 0 bases, the J end by 0 bases, with 10 bases between. This CDR3 comprises 17 residues. Per the germline V gene, CDR1 is SGHRS and CDR2 is YFSETQ. It was with 60 Vbeta and 13 Jbeta primers that the PCR ran. The table came from immunoSEQ multiplex PCR; TCRdb's copy has only in-frame clones and leaves some out. The data contain under 200,000 clones, 70% to 80% of them singletons. The TCR comes from a male donor in good health and CMV-seropositive. Sample: PBMCs. This rearrangement joins TRBV5-1 to TRBJ1-6; D gene ambiguous. The CDR3 loop is CASSLAATSSYNSPLHF. The CDR3 DNA follows: TGCGCCAGCAGCTTGGCCGCCACTAGCTCCTATAATTCACCCCTCCACTTT.